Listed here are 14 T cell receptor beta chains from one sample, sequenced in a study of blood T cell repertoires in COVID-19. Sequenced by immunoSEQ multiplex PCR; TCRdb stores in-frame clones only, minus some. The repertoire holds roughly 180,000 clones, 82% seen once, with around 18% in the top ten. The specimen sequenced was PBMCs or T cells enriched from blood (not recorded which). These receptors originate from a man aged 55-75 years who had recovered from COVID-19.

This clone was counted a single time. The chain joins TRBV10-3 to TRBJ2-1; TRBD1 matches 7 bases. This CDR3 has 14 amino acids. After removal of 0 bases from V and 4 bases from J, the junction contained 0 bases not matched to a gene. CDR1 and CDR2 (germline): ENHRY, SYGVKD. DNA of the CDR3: TGTGCCATCAGTGAGTCGGGACAGTACAATGAGCAGTTCTTC. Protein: CAISESGQYNEQFF.

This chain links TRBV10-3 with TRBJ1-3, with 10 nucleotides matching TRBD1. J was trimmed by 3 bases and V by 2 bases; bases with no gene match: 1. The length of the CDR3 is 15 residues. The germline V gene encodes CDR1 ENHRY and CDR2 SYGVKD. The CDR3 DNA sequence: TGTGCCATCAGTGAGGGGACAGGGGTTGGAAACACCATATATTTT. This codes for CAISEGTGVGNTIYF.

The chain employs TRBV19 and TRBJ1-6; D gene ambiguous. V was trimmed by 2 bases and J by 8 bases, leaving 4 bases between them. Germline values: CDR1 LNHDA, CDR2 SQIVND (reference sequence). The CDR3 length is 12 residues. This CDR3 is CASSIQDSPLHF. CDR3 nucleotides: TGTGCCAGTAGTATACAGGATTCACCCCTCCACTTT.

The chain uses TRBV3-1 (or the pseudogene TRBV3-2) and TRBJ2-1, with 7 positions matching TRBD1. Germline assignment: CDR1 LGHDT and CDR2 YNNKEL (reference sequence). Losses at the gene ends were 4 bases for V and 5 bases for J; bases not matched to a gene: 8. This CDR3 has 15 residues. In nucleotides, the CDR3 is TGTGCCAGCAGCCCCCCCTGGGACAGCAACAATGAGCAGTTCTTC. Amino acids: CASSPPWDSNNEQFF.

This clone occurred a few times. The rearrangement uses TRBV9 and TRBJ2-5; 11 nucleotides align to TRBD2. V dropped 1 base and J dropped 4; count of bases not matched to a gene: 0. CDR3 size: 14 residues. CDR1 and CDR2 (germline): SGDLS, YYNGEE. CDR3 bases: TGTGCCAGCAGCGTAACTAGCGGGGGAGAGACCCAGTACTTC. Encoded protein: CASSVTSGGETQYF.

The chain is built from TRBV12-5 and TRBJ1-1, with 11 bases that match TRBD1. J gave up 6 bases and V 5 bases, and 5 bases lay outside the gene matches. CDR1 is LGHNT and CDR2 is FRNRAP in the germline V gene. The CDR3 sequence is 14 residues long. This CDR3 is CASGRGQGVSEAFF. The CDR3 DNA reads TGTGCTAGTGGTAGGGGACAGGGGGTTTCTGAAGCTTTCTTT.

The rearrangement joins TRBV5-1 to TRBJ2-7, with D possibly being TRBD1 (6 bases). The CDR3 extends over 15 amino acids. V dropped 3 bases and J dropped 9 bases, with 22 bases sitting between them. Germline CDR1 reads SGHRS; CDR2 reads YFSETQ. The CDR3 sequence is CASSSGPTSEGGQYF. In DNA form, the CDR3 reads TGCGCCAGCAGCTCTGGACCCACCAGCGAAGGGGGGCAGTACTTC.

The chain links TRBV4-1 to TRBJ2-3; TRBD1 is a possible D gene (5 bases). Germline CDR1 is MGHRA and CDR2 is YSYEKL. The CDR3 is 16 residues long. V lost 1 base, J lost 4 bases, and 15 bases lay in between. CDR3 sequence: CASSQGQTPWADTQYF. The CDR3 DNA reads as TGCGCCAGCAGCCAAGGACAGACACCATGGGCAGATACGCAGTATTTT.

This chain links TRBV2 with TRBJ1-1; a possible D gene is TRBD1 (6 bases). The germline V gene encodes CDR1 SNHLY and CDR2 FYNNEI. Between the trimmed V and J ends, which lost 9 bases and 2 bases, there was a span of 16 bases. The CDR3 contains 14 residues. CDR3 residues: CARRWDITNTEAFF. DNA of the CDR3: TGTGCCAGGAGATGGGACATCACTAACACTGAAGCTTTCTTT.

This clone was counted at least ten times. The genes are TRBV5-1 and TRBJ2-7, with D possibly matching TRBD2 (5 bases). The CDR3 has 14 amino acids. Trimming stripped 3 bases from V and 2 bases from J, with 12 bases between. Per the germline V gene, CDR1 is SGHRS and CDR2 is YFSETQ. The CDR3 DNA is TGCGCCAGCAGCTCACCGATCGGGACCTACGAGCAGTACTTC. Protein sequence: CASSSPIGTYEQYF.

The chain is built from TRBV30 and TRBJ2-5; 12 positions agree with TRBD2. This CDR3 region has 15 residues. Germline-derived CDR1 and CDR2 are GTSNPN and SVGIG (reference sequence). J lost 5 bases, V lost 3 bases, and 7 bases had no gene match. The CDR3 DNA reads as TGTGCCTGGAGGACTAGCGGGAGTTATAGGGAGACCCAGTACTTC. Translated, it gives CAWRTSGSYRETQYF.

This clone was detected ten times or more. CDR3 sequence: CASSQGTGGGKLFF. The CDR3 nucleotides are TGTGCCAGTAGCCAAGGGACAGGCGGAGGCAAACTGTTTTTT. The V gene is TRBV19, the J gene TRBJ1-4; 8 nucleotides match TRBD1. CDR3 size: 14 residues. After removal of 6 bases from V and 11 bases from J, the junction contained 11 bases not matched to a gene. Germline V CDR1 and CDR2: LNHDA, SQIVND (reference sequence).

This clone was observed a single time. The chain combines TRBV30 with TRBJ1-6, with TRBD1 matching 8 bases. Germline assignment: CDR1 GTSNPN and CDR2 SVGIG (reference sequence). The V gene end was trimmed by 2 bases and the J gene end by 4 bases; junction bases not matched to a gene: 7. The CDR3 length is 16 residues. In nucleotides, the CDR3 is TGTGCCTGGAGTCTGACAGGGGCGAGATATAATTCACCCCTCCACTTT. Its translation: CAWSLTGARYNSPLHF.

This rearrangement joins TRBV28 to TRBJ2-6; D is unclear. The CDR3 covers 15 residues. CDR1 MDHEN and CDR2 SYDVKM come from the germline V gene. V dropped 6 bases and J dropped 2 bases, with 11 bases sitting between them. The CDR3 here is CASSLLSAGANVLTF. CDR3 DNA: TGTGCCAGCAGCCTATTGAGCGCTGGGGCCAACGTCCTGACTTTC. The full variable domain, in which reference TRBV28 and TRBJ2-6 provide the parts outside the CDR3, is DVKVTQSSRYLVKRTGEKVFLECVQDMDHENMFWYRQDPGLGLRLIYFSYDVKMKEKGDIPEGYSVSREKKERFSLILESASTNQTSMYLCASSLLSAGANVLTFGAGSRLTVL.